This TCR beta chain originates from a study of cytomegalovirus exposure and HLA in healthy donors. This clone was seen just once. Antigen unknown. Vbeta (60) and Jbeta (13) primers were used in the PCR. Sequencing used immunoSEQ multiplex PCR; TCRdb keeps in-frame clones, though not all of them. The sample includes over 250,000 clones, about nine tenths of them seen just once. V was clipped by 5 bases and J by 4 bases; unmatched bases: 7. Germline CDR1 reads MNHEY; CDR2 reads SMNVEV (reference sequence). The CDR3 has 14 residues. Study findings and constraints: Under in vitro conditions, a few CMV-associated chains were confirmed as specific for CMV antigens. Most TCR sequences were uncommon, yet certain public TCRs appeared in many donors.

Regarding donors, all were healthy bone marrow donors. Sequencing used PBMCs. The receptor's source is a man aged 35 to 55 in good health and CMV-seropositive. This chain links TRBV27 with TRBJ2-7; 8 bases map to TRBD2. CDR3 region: CASSAPGGPYEQYF. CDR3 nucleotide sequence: TGTGCCAGCAGTGCCCCGGGAGGGCCATACGAGCAGTACTTC.